The next 31 T cell receptor beta chains were all read from a single sample in a study of T cell responses to AZD1222 COVID-19 vaccine. The assay was immunoSEQ multiplex PCR, and TCRdb's table has in-frame clones only and misses some. Of about 140,000 clones listed, around 90% are singletons. The sample in question was peripheral blood, obtained on day 0 of AZD1222 vaccination. The receptors originated from an adult in good health.

V usage is TRBV9 and J usage is TRBJ2-1, with D perhaps being TRBD1 or TRBD2 (5 bases each). The CDR3 totals 15 residues. V shed 3 bases and J shed 2 bases, with 12 bases lying between them. Germline assignment: CDR1 SGDLS and CDR2 YYNGEE. CDR3: CASSAPGTTYNEQFF. As DNA, the CDR3 is TGTGCCAGCAGCGCCCCCGGGACGACCTACAATGAGCAGTTCTTC.

This chain uses TRBV27 with TRBJ1-5; the D is unclear. This CDR3 contains 15 residues. The V end was cut by 0 bases, the J end by 3 bases, with 9 bases between. In germline, CDR1 is MNHEY, CDR2 SMNVEV (reference sequence). The CDR3 is CASSLSNGINQPQHF. CDR3 sequence (DNA): TGTGCCAGCAGTTTATCGAACGGGATCAATCAGCCCCAGCATTTT.

This chain links TRBV9 with TRBJ2-1; D call uncertain. Germline lookup yields CDR1 SGDLS and CDR2 YYNGEE. This CDR3 is built from 15 residues. V was shortened by 0 bases and J by 2 bases, with 9 bases between the two germline ends. DNA for the CDR3: TGTGCCAGCAGCGTAGAGGCGGTCACCTACAATGAGCAGTTCTTC. Translating gives CASSVEAVTYNEQFF.

This clone was recorded once. The chain employs TRBV6-2 or TRBV6-3 and TRBJ2-3, with D tentatively TRBD1 (7 bases). The CDR3 loop spans 15 amino acids. V was shortened by 6 bases and J by 1 base, with 14 bases between the two germline ends. CDR1 and CDR2 from the germline V gene are MNHEY and SVGEGT. Here the CDR3 reads CASSPRGAGTDTQYF. DNA of the CDR3: TGTGCCAGCAGCCCCAGGGGGGCGGGCACAGATACGCAGTATTTT.

The chain uses TRBV4-3 and TRBJ2-1, with 9 positions matching TRBD2. The V and J ends lost 5 bases and 1 base, in that order; junction bases with no gene match: 3. This CDR3 is built from 15 residues. Germline CDR1 reads LGHNA; CDR2 reads YSLEER. CDR3 sequence reads: CASSTTSGSYNEQFF. The CDR3 DNA reads as TGCGCCAGCAGCACAACTAGCGGGTCCTACAATGAGCAGTTCTTC.

V gene TRBV28 combines with J gene TRBJ1-2, with D hard to call. Germline loops: CDR1 MDHEN, CDR2 SYDVKM. This CDR3 is built from 14 residues. V was cut by 5 bases and J by 6 bases, with 16 bases left in between. CDR3: CASSIRPKSNGYTF. In DNA, the CDR3 is TGTGCCAGCAGTATCCGCCCGAAGTCGAATGGCTACACCTTC.

CDR3 sequence reads: CASSLWDQETQYF. The CDR3 DNA reads as TGTGCCAGCAGTTTGTGGGACCAAGAGACCCAGTACTTC. J is TRBJ2-5 and V is TRBV12-3 or TRBV12-4; D unclear. The CDR3 has 13 amino acids. Trimming took off 3 bases at V and 0 bases at J, with 5 bases between the two ends.

The chain employs TRBV29-1 and TRBJ2-1; 10 bases map to TRBD2. Per the germline V gene, CDR1 is SQVTM and CDR2 is ANQGSEA. J was trimmed by 5 bases and V by 7 bases; bases with no gene match: 8. CDR3 size: 14 residues. The CDR3 region is CSAGETSGHNEQFF. DNA of the CDR3: TGCAGCGCGGGGGAGACTAGCGGGCACAATGAGCAGTTCTTC.

The V and J genes are TRBV9 and TRBJ1-5, with 9 nucleotides matching TRBD1. Germline V gene data show CDR1 as SGDLS and CDR2 as YYNGEE. The J segment lost 7 bases and the V segment lost 1 base, leaving 3 bases of the junction unmatched. The CDR3 spans 14 residues. The CDR3 DNA reads TGTGCCAGCAGCGTAACGGACAGGGGACAGCCCCAGCATTTT. Translating gives CASSVTDRGQPQHF.

The chain couples TRBV6-5 to TRBJ2-6, with D hard to call. Germline V gene sequence: CDR1 MNHEY, CDR2 SVGAGI. Trimming took off 5 bases at V and 0 bases at J, with 8 bases between the two ends. The CDR3 contains 15 residues. The CDR3 loop reads CASSTESSGANVLTF. CDR3 nucleotides: TGTGCCAGCAGTACCGAGAGCTCTGGGGCCAACGTCCTGACTTTC.

The V call is TRBV11-2, the J call TRBJ2-7; 9 bases match TRBD2. Germline CDR1 is SGHAT and CDR2 is FQNNGV. The CDR3 totals 13 residues. J was trimmed by 6 bases and V by 5 bases; bases with no gene match: 5. CDR3 nucleotide sequence: TGTGCCAGCAGCCGCGGGGGGGTAGGCGAGCAGTACTTC. It encodes CASSRGGVGEQYF.

This chain uses TRBV9 with TRBJ1-5, with 9 nucleotides matching TRBD1. This CDR3 has 13 residues. Germline V gene sequence: CDR1 SGDLS, CDR2 YYNGEE. With 3 bases clipped from V and 11 bases from J, the junction kept 6 bases outside the gene matches. The CDR3 DNA is TGTGCCAGCAGCGCCGTGGACAGGGGAGCCCAGCATTTT. This translates into CASSAVDRGAQHF. Full variable domain (outside the CDR3, taken from reference TRBV9 and TRBJ1-5): DSGVTQTPKHLITATGQRVTLRCSPRSGDLSVYWYQQSLDQGLQFLIQYYNGEERAKGNILERFSAQQFPDLHSELNLSSLELGDSALYFCASSAVDRGAQHFGDGTRLSIL.

J is TRBJ1-6 and V is TRBV5-5; possibly TRBD1 for D (5 bases). The CDR3 runs to 14 residues. Germline lookup yields CDR1 SGHKS and CDR2 YYEKEE (reference sequence). Trimming removed 3 bases at V and 10 bases at J, with 14 bases between. The CDR3 here is CASSWDREHSPLHF. The CDR3 DNA follows: TGTGCCAGCAGCTGGGACCGAGAGCACTCACCCCTCCACTTT.

V is TRBV4-3 and J is TRBJ1-3, with a possible D match to TRBD1 (5 bases). The V and J ends lost 3 bases and 1 base respectively, with 13 bases between them. The CDR3 has 16 residues. Per germline, CDR1 LGHNA and CDR2 YSLEER. CDR3 coding DNA: TGCGCCAGCAGCCAGGGGACTGTCTCTTCTGGAAACACCATATATTTT. It encodes CASSQGTVSSGNTIYF.

The chain links TRBV4-2 to TRBJ2-3, with D unresolved. The CDR3 is made up of 15 amino acids. V was shortened by 0 bases and J by 6 bases, with 13 bases between the two germline ends. In germline, CDR1 is LGHNA, CDR2 YNFKEQ. Here the CDR3 DNA reads TGTGCCAGCAGCCAAGACTTGGCGGCGACGGATACGCAGTATTTT. Protein sequence: CASSQDLAATDTQYF.

The gene calls are TRBV6-5 and TRBJ1-2, with 9 bases that match TRBD1. J lost 8 bases, V lost 5 bases, and 9 bases had no gene match. The CDR3 totals 14 residues. Germline V gene lookup returns CDR1 MNHEY and CDR2 SVGAGI. The CDR3 protein is CASSTGQGKGGYTF. The CDR3 DNA follows: TGTGCCAGCAGTACGGGACAGGGAAAAGGCGGCTACACCTTC.

This chain uses TRBV7-2 with TRBJ2-5, with unresolved D. The V end lost 6 bases, the J end lost 5 bases, and 7 bases lay between the germline ends. Germline V gives CDR1 SGHTA, CDR2 FQGNSA. The CDR3 has 11 amino acids. As DNA, the CDR3 is TGTGCCAGCAGAGGTGTGGAGACCCAGTACTTC. As protein: CASRGVETQYF.

The chain carries TRBV18 and TRBJ1-5; D is perhaps TRBD1 (6 bases). Trimming pared 6 bases from V and 1 base from J, leaving 13 bases between. Germline values: CDR1 KGHSH, CDR2 LQKENI. This CDR3 has 15 residues. CDR3 bases: TGTGCCAGCTCCCCCTCAGGGGTAAGCAATCAGCCCCAGCATTTT. Translation: CASSPSGVSNQPQHF.

The chain couples TRBV30 to TRBJ2-7, with TRBD2 matching over 9 bases. The CDR3 contains 14 residues. Unmatched junction bases numbered 10, after V lost 6 bases and J lost 4 bases. Germline V gene lookup returns CDR1 GTSNPN and CDR2 SVGIG (reference sequence). The CDR3 DNA follows: TGTGCCTGCGCAATGGGCGGGGGGGCGTACGAGCAGTACTTC. Encoded protein: CACAMGGGAYEQYF.

V is TRBV2 and J is TRBJ2-7; D is uncertain. The V gene lost 6 bases and the J gene lost 6 bases, with 15 bases spanning the gap. This CDR3 comprises 13 residues. Germline CDR1 SNHLY, CDR2 FYNNEI. The CDR3 DNA reads TGTGCCAGCAGACATGGGTCGGGTCTCGAGCAGTACTTC. Its protein is CASRHGSGLEQYF. The whole variable domain, remainder taken from reference TRBV2 and TRBJ2-7, is EPEVTQTPSHQVTQMGQEVILRCVPISNHLYFYWYRQILGQKVEFLVSFYNNEISEKSEIFDDQFSVERPDGSNFTLKIRSTKLEDSAMYFCASRHGSGLEQYFGPGTRLTVT.

This clone was recorded once. V and J are TRBV5-6 and TRBJ1-2, with a possible D match to TRBD1 (6 bases). The germline V gene has CDR1 SGHDT and CDR2 YYEEEE. The CDR3 loop spans 13 amino acids. Trimming removed 4 bases at V and 4 bases at J, with 11 bases between. The CDR3 sequence: CASSVQGFYGYTF. CDR3 in DNA: TGTGCCAGCAGCGTACAGGGATTCTATGGCTACACCTTC.

V and J are TRBV5-1 and TRBJ2-3; possibly TRBD2 for D (6 bases). The CDR3 covers 15 residues. V was cut by 3 bases and J by 2 bases, with 13 bases left in between. Germline V lookup: CDR1 SGHRS, CDR2 YFSETQ. The CDR3 is CASSWGEHLTDTQYF. CDR3 DNA sequence: TGCGCCAGCAGCTGGGGGGAACATCTCACAGATACGCAGTATTTT. The complete variable domain, with remaining parts taken from reference TRBV5-1 and TRBJ2-3, reads KAGVTQTPRYLIKTRGQQVTLSCSPISGHRSVSWYQQTPGQGLQFLFEYFSETQRNKGNFPGRFSGRQFSNSRSEMNVSTLELGDSALYLCASSWGEHLTDTQYFGPGTRLTVL.

This sequence joins TRBV10-3 and TRBJ1-5, with 12 bases lining up with TRBD1. CDR3 length equals 17 residues. The V and J ends lost 6 bases and 5 bases, in that order; junction bases with no gene match: 11. CDR1 and CDR2 (germline): ENHRY, SYGVKD. The CDR3 DNA sequence: TGTGCCATCAGCCCGGGACAGGGGGCATTCGGAGATCAGCCCCAGCATTTT. Translation gives CAISPGQGAFGDQPQHF.

This chain joins TRBV6-5 and TRBJ1-1; D is perhaps TRBD1 (5 bases). In germline, CDR1 is MNHEY, CDR2 SVGAGI. The ends were cut back, 9 bases at V and 1 base at J, with 9 bases in the middle. The CDR3 is 12 residues long. CDR3 sequence: CASGGGNTEAFF. The CDR3 DNA follows: TGTGCCAGTGGGGGGGGGAACACTGAAGCTTTCTTT.

The chain uses TRBV4-2 and TRBJ1-2; the D is unclear. Trimming took 1 base from V and 6 from J, leaving 12 bases between them. Germline lookup yields CDR1 LGHNA and CDR2 YNFKEQ. The CDR3 consists of 14 residues. The CDR3 DNA follows: TGTGCCAGCAGCCAAGGAGGTCCGGCACATGGCTACACCTTC. Its translation: CASSQGGPAHGYTF.

The chain links TRBV7-9 to TRBJ2-1; no clear D gene. With 5 bases removed from V and 8 bases from J, the gap between germline ends came to 7 bases. The germline CDR1 and CDR2 sequences are SEHNR and FQNEAQ (reference sequence). The CDR3 extends over 11 amino acids. For the CDR3, the DNA is TGTGCCAGCAGCCGACTGGATGAGCAGTTCTTC. It specifies CASSRLDEQFF.

This clone was found once. The rearrangement uses TRBV5-4 and TRBJ2-6, with D hard to call. Germline V gene sequence: CDR1 SGHNT, CDR2 YYREEE (reference sequence). The CDR3 is made up of 15 amino acids. The V end was cut by 0 bases, the J end by 4 bases, with 8 bases between. The CDR3 here is CASSLDVFGANVLTF. CDR3 coding DNA: TGTGCCAGCAGCTTGGATGTGTTCGGGGCCAACGTCCTGACTTTC.

The chain joins TRBV7-2 to TRBJ2-7, with no clear D. From germline, CDR1 is SGHTA and CDR2 FQGNSA. This CDR3 comprises 13 residues. The ends were cut back, 1 base at V and 7 bases at J, with 11 bases in the middle. CDR3 amino acids: CASSLGGPEEQYF. DNA of the CDR3: TGTGCCAGCAGCTTAGGAGGCCCCGAGGAGCAGTACTTC.

This sequence joins TRBV4-2 and TRBJ1-2, with D perhaps TRBD1 (6 bases). CDR3 length: 20 residues. Between the trimmed V and J ends, which lost 4 bases and 0 bases, there was a span of 27 bases. CDR1 and CDR2 (germline): LGHNA, YNFKEQ. The CDR3: CASSRTLPTGSGLANYGYTF. In nucleotides, the CDR3 is TGTGCCAGCAGCCGTACCCTACCGACAGGCTCGGGACTGGCTAACTATGGCTACACCTTC.

This sequence joins TRBV5-1 and TRBJ2-7; 9 bases line up with TRBD2. The CDR3 loop spans 15 amino acids. The germline V gene has CDR1 SGHRS and CDR2 YFSETQ. V trimming: 2 bases; J trimming: 3 bases; junction bases outside the gene matches: 6. The DNA for the CDR3 is TGCGCCAGCAGCTTAATAGCGGGAGTCAGCTACGAGCAGTACTTC. It is translated as CASSLIAGVSYEQYF.

The V call is TRBV6-2 or TRBV6-3, the J call TRBJ2-5, with D perhaps TRBD1 or TRBD2 (5 bases each). V lost 6 bases, J lost 8 bases, and 16 bases lay in between. Per the germline V gene, CDR1 is MNHEY and CDR2 is SVGEGT. The CDR3 covers 13 residues. CDR3: CASSPGAQKTQYF. CDR3 nucleotide sequence: TGTGCCAGCAGCCCCGGGGCGCAAAAAACCCAGTACTTC.